This TCR beta chain was found in a study of T-cell memory formation after mild COVID-19 (dated by TCRdb to the early 2020s). Background for the entire study: TCR sequence clusters from the two donors were found to be largely donor specific. Two young, previously healthy adult volunteers, one female and one male, were included in the cohort. In two donors, T-cell clones that expanded and contracted after mild COVID-19 were tracked by sequencing TCRalpha and TCRbeta repertoires over time.

The germline V gene (reference sequence) sets CDR1 to LNHNV and CDR2 to YYDKDF. V is cut by 2 bases and J by 4 bases, and the space between the germline ends is 9 bases. The CDR3 sequence holds 13 residues, the cysteine and phenylalanine included. The retained sequence is limited to the CDR3, 39 bases, with the frame set at the first base. Ficoll-Paque density gradient centrifugation was the method used to isolate PBMCs. The study at large found these results: Clones that contracted from day 15 to 85 showed balanced CD4/CD8 phenotypes, whereas a second wave of clones that expanded from day 15 to 37 leaned towards CD4+. The second-wave clones that peaked on day 37 were not confirmed to be SARS-CoV-2 specific. Contracting CD4+ clones turned up mainly in the CM and EM memory subsets, whereas EMRA was where CD8+ clones were enriched. The detection of some responding clones in pre-infection memory suggests that pre-existing cross-reactive memory T cells joined the SARS-CoV-2 response. The study included only two mild cases, and larger cohorts that include severe cases with pre-infection samples were judged to be necessary.

TCRdb shows the sequencer as Illumina NovaSeq 6000. TCRalpha and TCRbeta cDNA libraries were constructed by 5'RACE with constant-segment primers, with sample barcodes and unique molecular identifiers being introduced. Trizol reagent was used to extract RNA from every sample. Library amplification was performed in two PCR steps, and a second sample barcode and Illumina TruSeq adapters were introduced in the second step. Libraries were sequenced on an Illumina NovaSeq with 2 x 150 bp paired-end reads. As for the original processing: With migec v1.2.7, reads were demultiplexed and then collapsed into UMI-guided consensus sequences. Using mixcr v2.1.11, UMI consensuses were aligned to TRA and TRB V and J templates and then assembled into clonotypes. Expanded or contracted clonotypes were those called significant by both edgeR and NoisET, with noise models trained on biological replicates. For edgeR calls, the thresholds were a false discovery rate-adjusted p below 0.01 and a log2 fold-change of 1. As an exploratory analysis of dynamics, max-normalized trajectories of the 1000 most abundant clonotypes were examined with PCA combined with hierarchical clustering. The CD4 or CD8 phenotype of responding clones was assigned using the separately sequenced CD4+ and CD8+ repertoires. TCRdb redid the processing of the public reads, applying fastp at Q25 and MiXCR, and retained in-frame beta chains. Each CDR3 protein gets just one entry, which takes the most common genes and DNA from the rows behind it. TCRdb, not the original authors, processed these V and J calls. A total of 350,000 to 500,000 distinct CDR3 sequences appear in this sample, 23% of them only once. Together, the top ten hold around 13% of the sample.

This clonotype was observed a few times. The antigen it recognizes is unknown. It has no much larger one-base neighbor in the sample; base qualities were not kept. The source of this sequence is an adult woman who had mild COVID-19 (a few samples of this study predate the infection). The sample titles of this study are shuffled in the database, so cell type and time point are left out; the donor was told from shared clones. Material for sequencing was PBMCs or a T cell subset sorted from them (not recorded which). The chain joins TRBV15 to TRBJ2-7, with the D gene call left open. The CDR3 reads CATSRLGDYEQYF. Read as DNA, the sequence is TGTGCCACCAGCAGATTAGGTGATTACGAGCAGTACTTC.